This TCR beta chain was recorded in a study of T-cell reconstitution after alpha-beta-depleted transplantation in children. Broader study findings: From newly produced T cells came most of the T-cell counts and diversity one year after transplant. From surviving recipient T cells and thymic progenitors came the high day-60 TCRbeta diversity observed in some patients.

Regarding this clonotype: Its antigen is not identified.

Using unique molecular identifiers, the investigators prepared the TCRbeta library. MiXCR, run by TCRdb on the PCR reads, gives a single entry per CDR3 protein. The data hold 700,000 to 850,000 distinct CDR3 sequences, with around 15% observed a single time. The length of the CDR3 is 14 residues. V lost 5 bases and J 1 base, leaving 11 bases between the germline ends. This sequence originates from a male patient younger than 18 who had a stem cell transplant for acute lymphoblastic leukemia, so the T cells may come from the graft donor. The sequencing here drew on PBMCs, mostly from graft donor cells, taken 360 days after TCRalphabeta/CD19-depleted stem cell transplant. V usage is TRBV12-3 or TRBV12-4 and J usage is TRBJ2-5; D is possibly TRBD1 (5 bases). Here the CDR3 reads CASSRTGVQETQYF. The CDR3 region has the DNA TGTGCCAGCAGTCGTACAGGAGTCCAAGAGACCCAGTACTTC.